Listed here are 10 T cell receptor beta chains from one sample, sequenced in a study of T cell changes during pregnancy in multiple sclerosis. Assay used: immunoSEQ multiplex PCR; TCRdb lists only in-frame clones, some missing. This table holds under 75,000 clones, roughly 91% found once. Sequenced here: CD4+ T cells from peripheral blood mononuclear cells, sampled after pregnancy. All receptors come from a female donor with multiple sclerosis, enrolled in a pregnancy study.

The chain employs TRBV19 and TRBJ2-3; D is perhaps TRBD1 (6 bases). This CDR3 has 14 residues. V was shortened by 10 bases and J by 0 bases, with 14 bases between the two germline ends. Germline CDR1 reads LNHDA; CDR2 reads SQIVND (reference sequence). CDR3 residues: CAISMGASTDTQYF. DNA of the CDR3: TGTGCCATTTCAATGGGGGCTAGCACAGATACGCAGTATTTT.

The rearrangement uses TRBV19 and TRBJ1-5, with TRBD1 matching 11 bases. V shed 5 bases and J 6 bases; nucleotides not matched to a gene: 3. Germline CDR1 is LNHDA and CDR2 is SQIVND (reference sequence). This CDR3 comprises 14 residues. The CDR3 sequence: CASSLGTGGQPQHF. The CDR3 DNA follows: TGTGCCAGTAGTCTCGGGACAGGGGGTCAGCCCCAGCATTTT.

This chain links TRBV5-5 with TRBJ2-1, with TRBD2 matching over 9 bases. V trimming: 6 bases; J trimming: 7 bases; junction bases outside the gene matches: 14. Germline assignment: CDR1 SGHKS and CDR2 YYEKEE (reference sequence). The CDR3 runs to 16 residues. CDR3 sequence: CASTQGGGRAVNEQFF. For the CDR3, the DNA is TGTGCCAGCACCCAGGGGGGCGGGAGGGCGGTAAATGAGCAGTTCTTC.

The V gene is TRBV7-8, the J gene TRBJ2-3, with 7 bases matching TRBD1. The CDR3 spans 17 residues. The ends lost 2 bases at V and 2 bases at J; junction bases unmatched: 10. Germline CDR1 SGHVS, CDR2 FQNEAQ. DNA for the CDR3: TGTGCCAGCAGCTTATTTCCTCGCAGGGGGTTCACAGATACGCAGTATTTT. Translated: CASSLFPRRGFTDTQYF.

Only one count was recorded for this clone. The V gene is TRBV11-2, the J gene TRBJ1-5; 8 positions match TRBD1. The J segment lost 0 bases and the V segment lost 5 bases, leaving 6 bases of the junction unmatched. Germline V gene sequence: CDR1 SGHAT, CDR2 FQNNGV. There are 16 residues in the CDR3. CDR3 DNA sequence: TGTGCCAGCAGCCTCAACAGGGGGGATAGCAATCAGCCCCAGCATTTT. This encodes CASSLNRGDSNQPQHF.

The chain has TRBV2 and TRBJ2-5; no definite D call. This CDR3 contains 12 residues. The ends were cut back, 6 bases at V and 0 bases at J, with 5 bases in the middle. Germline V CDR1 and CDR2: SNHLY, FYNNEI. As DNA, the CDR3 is TGTGCCAGCAGAACAGACCAAGAGACCCAGTACTTC. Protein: CASRTDQETQYF. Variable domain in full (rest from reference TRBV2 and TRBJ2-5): EPEVTQTPSHQVTQMGQEVILRCVPISNHLYFYWYRQILGQKVEFLVSFYNNEISEKSEIFDDQFSVERPDGSNFTLKIRSTKLEDSAMYFCASRTDQETQYFGPGTRLLVL.

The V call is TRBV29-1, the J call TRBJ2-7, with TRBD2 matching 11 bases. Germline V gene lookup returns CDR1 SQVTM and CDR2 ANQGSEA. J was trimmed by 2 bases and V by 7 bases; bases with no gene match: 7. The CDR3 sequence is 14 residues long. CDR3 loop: CSALLAGDPYEQYF. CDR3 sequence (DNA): TGCAGCGCCCTACTAGCGGGAGATCCCTACGAGCAGTACTTC.

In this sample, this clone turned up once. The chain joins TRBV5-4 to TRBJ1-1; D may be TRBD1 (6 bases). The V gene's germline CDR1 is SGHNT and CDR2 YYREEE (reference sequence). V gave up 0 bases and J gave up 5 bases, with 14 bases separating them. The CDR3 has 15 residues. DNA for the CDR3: TGTGCCAGCAGCTTGGATGGCAGGGGATGGACTGAAGCTTTCTTT. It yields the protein CASSLDGRGWTEAFF.

For the CDR3, the DNA is TGTGCCTGGAGTGGGTTGACTAGCGGGTACCAAGAGACCCAGTACTTC. This gives the protein CAWSGLTSGYQETQYF. The genes are TRBV30 and TRBJ2-5; 10 nucleotides agree with TRBD2. The CDR3 is 16 amino acids. Trimming cost V 1 base and J 0 bases; bases outside gene matches: 5. In germline, CDR1 is GTSNPN, CDR2 SVGIG (reference sequence).

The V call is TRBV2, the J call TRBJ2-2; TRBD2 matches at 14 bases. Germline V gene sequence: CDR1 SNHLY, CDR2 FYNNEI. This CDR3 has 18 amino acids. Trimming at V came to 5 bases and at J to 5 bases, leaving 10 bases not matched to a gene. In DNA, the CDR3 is TGTGCCAGCAGTCGACTAGCGGGAGGGCCGGGAAATACCGGGGAGCTGTTTTTT. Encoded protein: CASSRLAGGPGNTGELFF.